Below, 13 T cell receptor beta chains from the same sample are listed, as sequenced in a study of shared clonotypes between healthy human individuals. Repertoires were generated with immunoSEQ multiplex PCR, while TCRdb's copy carries only in-frame clones and drops some. The sample yields under 600,000 clones, roughly 79% seen once. Source material: PBMCs. The receptor source for this set is a woman aged 40 to 50 in good health. Some clones in this sample may be carry-over from other donors' samples.

V is TRBV6-6 and J is TRBJ1-3; unclear D gene. The CDR3 has 15 amino acids. Per germline, CDR1 MNHNY and CDR2 SVGAGI (reference sequence). Trimming stripped 2 bases from V and 0 bases from J, with 8 bases between. The CDR3 protein is CASSYVGVSGNTIYF. The CDR3 DNA is TGTGCCAGCAGTTACGTTGGGGTCTCTGGAAACACCATATATTTT.

This chain links TRBV28 with TRBJ1-2, with D unresolved. V lost 7 bases, J lost 7 bases, and 22 bases lay in between. CDR1 and CDR2 (germline): MDHEN, SYDVKM. The CDR3 runs to 15 residues. The DNA of the CDR3 is TGTGCCAGCACCTCGGGAGGTACTCGGAGAAGTGGCTACACCTTC. It codes for CASTSGGTRRSGYTF.

This chain joins TRBV6-6 and TRBJ1-3; D remains unclear. The CDR3 runs to 16 residues. Trimming removed 0 bases at V and 0 bases at J, with 9 bases between. From germline, CDR1 is MNHNY and CDR2 SVGAGI (reference sequence). CDR3 amino acids: CASSYSGRLSGNTIYF. DNA of the CDR3: TGTGCCAGCAGTTACTCGGGCAGACTCTCTGGAAACACCATATATTTT.

The chain has TRBV5-1 and TRBJ2-3; 7 bases are shared with TRBD2. The CDR3 length is 16 residues. J was trimmed by 0 bases and V by 3 bases; bases with no gene match: 7. Looked up from germline, CDR1 is SGHRS and CDR2 is YFSETQ. This chain's CDR3 is CASSSGWRESTDTQYF. CDR3 DNA sequence: TGCGCCAGCAGCTCCGGCTGGCGGGAGAGCACAGATACGCAGTATTTT.

The table lists this clone with a few counts. The gene calls are TRBV29-1 and TRBJ2-1; TRBD2 agrees at 10 bases. This CDR3 has 13 amino acids. Trimming took 8 bases from V and 7 from J; bases not matched to a gene: 8. Germline CDR1 reads SQVTM; CDR2 reads ANQGSEA. The CDR3 DNA is TGCAGCCAAACTAGCGGGGCCGATAATGAGCAGTTCTTC. Translating it yields CSQTSGADNEQFF.

The V and J genes are TRBV7-9 and TRBJ1-5; D is undetermined. The CDR3 covers 13 residues. V was shortened by 5 bases and J by 4 bases, with 9 bases between the two germline ends. In germline, CDR1 is SEHNR, CDR2 FQNEAQ (reference sequence). CDR3 protein: CASSPTENQPQHF. The DNA of the CDR3 is TGTGCCAGCAGCCCTACAGAGAATCAGCCCCAGCATTTT.

The chain has TRBV19 and TRBJ1-1; 8 nucleotides align to TRBD1. Looked up from germline, CDR1 is LNHDA and CDR2 is SQIVND (reference sequence). CDR3 size: 16 residues. Unmatched junction bases numbered 12, after V lost 4 bases and J lost 5 bases. CDR3 residues: CASSRGAGGAFTEAFF. The CDR3 DNA reads as TGTGCCAGTAGTAGGGGGGCAGGGGGCGCGTTTACTGAAGCTTTCTTT.

This chain links TRBV11-2 with TRBJ2-1; 13 bases fit TRBD2. CDR3 length: 16 amino acids. Germline CDR1 is SGHAT and CDR2 is FQNNGV. The trim removed 4 bases at V and 4 bases at J, leaving 4 bases unmatched. CDR3 in amino acids: CASSSPGLAGYNEQFF. In DNA form, the CDR3 reads TGTGCCAGCAGCTCACCGGGACTAGCGGGATACAATGAGCAGTTCTTC. The full variable domain, with the rest looked up from reference TRBV11-2 and TRBJ2-1, is EAGVAQSPRYKIIEKRQSVAFWCNPISGHATLYWYQQILGQGPKLLIQFQNNGVVDDSQLPKDRFSAERLKGVDSTLKIQPAKLEDSAVYLCASSSPGLAGYNEQFFGPGTRLTVL.

The chain carries TRBV28 and TRBJ2-1; 9 bases agree with TRBD2. The CDR3 contains 21 residues. Germline V gene lookup returns CDR1 MDHEN and CDR2 SYDVKM. After removal of 0 bases from V and 4 bases from J, the junction contained 19 bases not matched to a gene. In DNA, the CDR3 is TGTGCCAGCAGTTTATGGGCCCAACTGGTTTGGCGGGAGGGCTATTACAATGAGCAGTTCTTC. This sequence encodes CASSLWAQLVWREGYYNEQFF.

Of note for this clone: This specimen includes other DNA sequences encoding the same CDR3. The V call is TRBV5-1, the J call TRBJ2-3, with 11 nucleotides matching TRBD2. This CDR3 is built from 17 residues. CDR1 is SGHRS, CDR2 YFSETQ, per germline. Trimming took 4 bases from V and 6 from J; bases not matched to a gene: 13. Here the CDR3 reads CASSPGRLAGGRDTQYF. In nucleotides, the CDR3 is TGCGCCAGCAGCCCTGGCCGGCTAGCGGGAGGCCGGGATACGCAGTATTTT.

This clone occurred a few times. The CDR3 nucleotides are TGTGCCAGCACCCTCCAGGGCCCTAACTATGGCTACACCTTC. It specifies CASTLQGPNYGYTF. The J gene is TRBJ1-2, the V gene TRBV28; possibly TRBD1 for D (5 bases). The CDR3 sequence is 14 residues long. V lost 7 bases to trimming and J lost 0 bases, with 12 bases between them. Per the germline V gene, CDR1 is MDHEN and CDR2 is SYDVKM.

The chain uses TRBV28 and TRBJ1-1; D not resolved. The ends were cut back, 5 bases at V and 6 bases at J, with 13 bases in the middle. Germline loops: CDR1 MDHEN, CDR2 SYDVKM. The CDR3 contains 13 residues. CDR3 DNA sequence: TGTGCCAGCAGTCCACGGTTACGGGCTGAAGCTTTCTTT. Translated: CASSPRLRAEAFF.

The gene calls are TRBV30 and TRBJ2-3; a possible D gene is TRBD2 (6 bases). The CDR3 length is 15 residues. Trimming took 0 bases from V and 2 from J, leaving 12 bases between them. The V gene's germline CDR1 is GTSNPN and CDR2 SVGIG (reference sequence). This CDR3 reads CAWSVAGPYTDTQYF. The CDR3 bases are TGTGCCTGGAGTGTGGCGGGGCCCTACACAGATACGCAGTATTTT.